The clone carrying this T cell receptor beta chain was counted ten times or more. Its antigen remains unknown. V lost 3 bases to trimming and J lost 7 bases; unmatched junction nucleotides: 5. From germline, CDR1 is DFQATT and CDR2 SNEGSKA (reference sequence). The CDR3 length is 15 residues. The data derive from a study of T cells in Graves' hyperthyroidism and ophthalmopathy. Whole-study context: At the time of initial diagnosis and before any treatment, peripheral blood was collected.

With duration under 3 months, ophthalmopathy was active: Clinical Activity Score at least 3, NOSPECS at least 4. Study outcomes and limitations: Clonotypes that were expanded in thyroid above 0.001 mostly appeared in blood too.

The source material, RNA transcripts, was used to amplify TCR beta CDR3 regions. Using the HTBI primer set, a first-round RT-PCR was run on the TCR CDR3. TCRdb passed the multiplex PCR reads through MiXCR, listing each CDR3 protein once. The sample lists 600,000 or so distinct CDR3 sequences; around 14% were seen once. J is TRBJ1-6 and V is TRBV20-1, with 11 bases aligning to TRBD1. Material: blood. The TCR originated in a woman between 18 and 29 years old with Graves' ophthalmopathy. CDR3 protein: CSARDGTGGNSPLHF. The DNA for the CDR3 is TGCAGTGCTAGGGACGGGACAGGGGGAAATTCACCCCTCCACTTT.